This TCR beta chain is from a study of technical replicates of blood from several donors. V shed 4 bases, J shed 3 bases, and the junction held 0 bases outside the gene matches. Germline V CDR1 and CDR2: SGHAT, FQNNGV. The CDR3 runs to 15 residues. The assay was immunoSEQ multiplex PCR, and TCRdb's table has in-frame clones only and misses some. The table lists about 62,000 clones, over 75% of them singletons. The sequencing input was PBMCs. The sequence derives from a human donor in good health. Some clones in this sample may be carry-over from other donors' samples. The chain couples TRBV11-2 to TRBJ2-1, with 13 nucleotides matching TRBD2. This CDR3 is CASSWTSGGYNEQFF. CDR3 DNA: TGTGCCAGCAGCTGGACTAGCGGGGGCTACAATGAGCAGTTCTTC.